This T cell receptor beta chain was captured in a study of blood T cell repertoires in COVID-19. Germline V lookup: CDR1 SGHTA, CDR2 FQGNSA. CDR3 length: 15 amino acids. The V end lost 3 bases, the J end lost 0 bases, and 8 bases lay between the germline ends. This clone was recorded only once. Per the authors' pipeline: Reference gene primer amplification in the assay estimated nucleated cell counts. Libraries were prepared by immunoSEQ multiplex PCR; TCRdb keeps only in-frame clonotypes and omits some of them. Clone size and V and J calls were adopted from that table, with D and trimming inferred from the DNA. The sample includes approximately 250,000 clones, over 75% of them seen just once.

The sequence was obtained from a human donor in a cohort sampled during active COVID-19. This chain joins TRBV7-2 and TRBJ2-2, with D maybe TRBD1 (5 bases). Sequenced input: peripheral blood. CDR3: CASSLVQANTGELFF. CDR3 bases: TGTGCCAGCAGCTTGGTACAGGCGAACACCGGGGAGCTGTTTTTT.